This T cell receptor beta chain was obtained from a study of cytomegalovirus exposure and HLA in healthy donors. As for the study in general: One earlier analysis, a look at roughly 180 million T cells, found approximately 120 million unique TCR beta sequences.

General study findings and limits: Analysis was carried out at a later point, and it linked a missense DCLRE1C variant to TCR beta V- and J-gene trimming. No immune exposure information besides CMV serostatus was available.

With respect to this clone: Its antigen is as yet unknown.

Primers: 60 Vbeta forward and 13 Jbeta reverse. Libraries were prepared by immunoSEQ multiplex PCR; TCRdb keeps only in-frame clonotypes and omits some of them. Of fewer than 110,000 clones in the sample, 75% are singletons; the top ten hold about 9.4%. Germline V gene lookup returns CDR1 SGDLS and CDR2 YYNGEE. With 4 bases clipped from V and 7 bases from J, the junction kept 16 bases outside the gene matches. The CDR3 has 17 amino acids. The gene calls are TRBV9 and TRBJ2-3; 9 positions match TRBD2. Sequencing was done on a sample of PBMCs. This sequence originates from a man aged 45-65 years in good health and CMV-seronegative. The CDR3 spells CASSPTQLAGTRHTQYF. The CDR3, as DNA: TGTGCCAGCAGCCCCACCCAGCTAGCGGGGACTCGACATACGCAGTATTTT.